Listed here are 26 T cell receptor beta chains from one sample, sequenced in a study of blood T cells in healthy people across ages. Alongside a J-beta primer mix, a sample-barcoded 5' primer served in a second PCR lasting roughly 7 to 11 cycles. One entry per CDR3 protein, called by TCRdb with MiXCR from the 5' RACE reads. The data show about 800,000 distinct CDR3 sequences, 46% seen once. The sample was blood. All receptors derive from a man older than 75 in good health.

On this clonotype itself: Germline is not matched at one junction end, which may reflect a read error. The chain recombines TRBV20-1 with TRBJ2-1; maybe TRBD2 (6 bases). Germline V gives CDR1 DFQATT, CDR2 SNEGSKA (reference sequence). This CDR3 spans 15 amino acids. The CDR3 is CGALWGEWSYNEQFF. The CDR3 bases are TGCGGTGCCCTCTGGGGGGAGTGGTCCTACAATGAGCAGTTCTTC.

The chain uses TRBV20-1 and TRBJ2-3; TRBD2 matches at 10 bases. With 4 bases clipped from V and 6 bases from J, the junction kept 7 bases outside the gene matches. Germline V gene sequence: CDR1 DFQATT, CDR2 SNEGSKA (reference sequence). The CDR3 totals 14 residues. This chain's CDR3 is CSATSSGGTDTQYF. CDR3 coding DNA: TGCAGTGCTACGAGTAGCGGGGGGACGGATACGCAGTATTTT.

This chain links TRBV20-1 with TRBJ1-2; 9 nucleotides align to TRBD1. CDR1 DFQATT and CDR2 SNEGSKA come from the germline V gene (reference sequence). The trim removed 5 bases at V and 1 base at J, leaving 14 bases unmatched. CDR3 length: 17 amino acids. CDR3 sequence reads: CSALRGVTGGNNYGYTF. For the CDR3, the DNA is TGCAGTGCTCTCCGTGGCGTGACAGGGGGTAATAACTATGGCTACACCTTC.

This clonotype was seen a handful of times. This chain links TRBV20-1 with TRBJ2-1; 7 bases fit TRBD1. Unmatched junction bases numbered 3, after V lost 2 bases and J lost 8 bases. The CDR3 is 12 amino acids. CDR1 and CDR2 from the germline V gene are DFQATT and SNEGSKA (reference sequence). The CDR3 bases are TGCAGTGCTAGAAGGACAGGCTATGAGCAGTTCTTC. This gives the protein CSARRTGYEQFF.

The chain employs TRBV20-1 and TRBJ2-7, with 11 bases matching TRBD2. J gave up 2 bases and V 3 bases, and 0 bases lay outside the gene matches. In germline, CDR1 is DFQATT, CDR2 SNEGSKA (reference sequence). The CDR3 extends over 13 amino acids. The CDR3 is CSARTSGAYEQYF. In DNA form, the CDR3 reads TGCAGTGCTAGGACTAGCGGGGCCTACGAGCAGTACTTC.

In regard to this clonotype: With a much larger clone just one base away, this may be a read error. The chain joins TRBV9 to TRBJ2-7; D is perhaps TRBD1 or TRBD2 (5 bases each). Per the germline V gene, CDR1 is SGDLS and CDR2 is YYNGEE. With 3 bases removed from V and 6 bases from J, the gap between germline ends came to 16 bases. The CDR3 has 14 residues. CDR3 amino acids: CASSGGDGEGEQYF. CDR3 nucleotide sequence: TGTGCCAGCAGCGGTGGGGACGGAGAGGGCGAGCAGTACTTC. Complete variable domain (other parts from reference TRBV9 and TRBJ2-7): DSGVTQTPKHLITATGQRVTLRCSPRSGDLSVYWYQQSLDQGLQFLIQYYNGEERAKGNILERFSAQQFPDLHSELNLSSLELGDSALYFCASSGGDGEGEQYFGPGTRLTVT.

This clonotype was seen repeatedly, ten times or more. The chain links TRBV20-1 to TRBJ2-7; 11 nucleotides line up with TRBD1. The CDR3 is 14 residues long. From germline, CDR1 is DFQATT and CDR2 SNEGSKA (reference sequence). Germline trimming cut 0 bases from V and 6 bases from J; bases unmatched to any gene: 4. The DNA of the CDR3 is TGCAGTGCTAGAGAAACCGGGACAGGGGGCGAGCAGTACTTC. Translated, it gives CSARETGTGGEQYF.

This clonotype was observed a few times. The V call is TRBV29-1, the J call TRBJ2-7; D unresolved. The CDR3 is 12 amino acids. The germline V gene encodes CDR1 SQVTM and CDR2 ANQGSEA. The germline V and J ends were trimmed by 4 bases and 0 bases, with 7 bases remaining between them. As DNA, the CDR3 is TGCAGCGTTGGAAACAGCTCCTACGAGCAGTACTTC. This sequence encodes CSVGNSSYEQYF.

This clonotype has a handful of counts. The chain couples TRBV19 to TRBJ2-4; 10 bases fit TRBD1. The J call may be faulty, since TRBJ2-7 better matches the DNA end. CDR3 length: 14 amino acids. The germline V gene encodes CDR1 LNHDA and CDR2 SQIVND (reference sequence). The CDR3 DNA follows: TGTGCCAGTAGTAAGTGGGACAGGGGCTACGAGCAGTACTTC. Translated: CASSKWDRGYEQYF.

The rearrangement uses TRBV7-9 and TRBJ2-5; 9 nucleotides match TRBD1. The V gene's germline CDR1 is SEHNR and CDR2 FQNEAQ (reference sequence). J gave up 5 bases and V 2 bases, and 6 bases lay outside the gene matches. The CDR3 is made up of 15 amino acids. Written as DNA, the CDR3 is TGTGCCAGCAGCTTAACAGGGGGCGCGGGTGAGACCCAGTACTTC. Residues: CASSLTGGAGETQYF.

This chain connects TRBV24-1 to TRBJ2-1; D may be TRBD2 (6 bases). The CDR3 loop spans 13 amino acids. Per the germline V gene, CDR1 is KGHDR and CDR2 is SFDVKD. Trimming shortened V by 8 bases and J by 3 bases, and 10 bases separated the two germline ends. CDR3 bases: TGTGCCACCACGGGGGAAGACTACAATGAGCAGTTCTTC. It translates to CATTGEDYNEQFF.

The CDR3 DNA follows: TGTGCCAGCAGTCCCTACAGTCGAAGAGCCTACGAGCAGTACTTC. This gives the protein CASSPYSRRAYEQYF. This chain joins TRBV6-5 and TRBJ2-7; D not certain. Between the trimmed V and J ends, which lost 5 bases and 2 bases, there was a span of 16 bases. The length of the CDR3 is 15 residues. Germline CDR1 reads MNHEY; CDR2 reads SVGAGI.

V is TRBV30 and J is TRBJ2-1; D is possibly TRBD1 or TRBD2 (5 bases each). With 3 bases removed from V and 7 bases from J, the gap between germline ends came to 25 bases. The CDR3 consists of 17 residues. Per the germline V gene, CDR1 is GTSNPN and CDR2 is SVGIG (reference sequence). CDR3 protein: CAWSHTWGTVTRNEQFF. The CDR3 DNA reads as TGTGCCTGGAGCCATACCTGGGGGACCGTAACCAGGAATGAGCAGTTCTTC.

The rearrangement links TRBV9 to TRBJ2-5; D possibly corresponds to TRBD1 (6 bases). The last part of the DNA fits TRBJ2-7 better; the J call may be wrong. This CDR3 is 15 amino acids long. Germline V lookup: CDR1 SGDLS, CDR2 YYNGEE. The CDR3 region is CASSPTGATTYEQYF. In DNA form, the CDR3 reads TGTGCCAGCAGCCCGACAGGAGCTACCACCTACGAGCAGTACTTC.

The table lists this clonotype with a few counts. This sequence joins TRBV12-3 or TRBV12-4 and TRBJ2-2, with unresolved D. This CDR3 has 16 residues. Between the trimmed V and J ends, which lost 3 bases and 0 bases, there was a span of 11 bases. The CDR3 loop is CASSLAGPTNTGELFF. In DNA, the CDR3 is TGTGCCAGCAGTTTGGCAGGCCCCACGAACACCGGGGAGCTGTTTTTT.

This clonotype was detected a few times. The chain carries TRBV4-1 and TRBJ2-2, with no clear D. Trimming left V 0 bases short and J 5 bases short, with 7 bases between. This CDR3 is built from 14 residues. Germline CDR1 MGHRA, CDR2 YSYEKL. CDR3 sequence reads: CASSQDGRTGELFF. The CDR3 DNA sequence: TGCGCCAGCAGCCAAGACGGCAGGACCGGGGAGCTGTTTTTT.

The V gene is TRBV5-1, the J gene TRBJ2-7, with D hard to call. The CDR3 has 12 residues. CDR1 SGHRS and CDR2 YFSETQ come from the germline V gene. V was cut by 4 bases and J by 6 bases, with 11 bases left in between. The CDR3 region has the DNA TGCGCCAGCAGCGCGGACGTCATCGAGCAGTACTTC. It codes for CASSADVIEQYF.

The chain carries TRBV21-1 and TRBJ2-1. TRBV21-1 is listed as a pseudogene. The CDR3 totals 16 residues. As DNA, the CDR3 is TGTGCCAGCAGCAAAGTGGCGGGGAGCTCCTACAATGAGCAGTTCTTC. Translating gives CASSKVAGSSYNEQFF.

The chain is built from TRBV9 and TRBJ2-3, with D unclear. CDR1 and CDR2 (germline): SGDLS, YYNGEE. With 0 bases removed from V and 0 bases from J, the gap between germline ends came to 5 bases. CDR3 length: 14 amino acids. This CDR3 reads CASSVEGSTDTQYF. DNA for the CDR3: TGTGCCAGCAGCGTAGAGGGTAGCACAGATACGCAGTATTTT.

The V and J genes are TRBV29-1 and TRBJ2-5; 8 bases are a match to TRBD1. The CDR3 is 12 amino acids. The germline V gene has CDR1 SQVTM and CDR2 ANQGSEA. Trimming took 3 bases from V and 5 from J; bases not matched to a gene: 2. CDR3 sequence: CSVETGVETQYF. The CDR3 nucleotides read TGCAGCGTTGAGACAGGGGTGGAGACCCAGTACTTC.

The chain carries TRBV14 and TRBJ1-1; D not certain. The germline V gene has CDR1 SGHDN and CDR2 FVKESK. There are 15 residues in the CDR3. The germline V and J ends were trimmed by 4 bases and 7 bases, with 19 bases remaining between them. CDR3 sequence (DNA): TGTGCCAGCAGCCCCTACATGACGCCGAGCAATGAAGCTTTCTTT. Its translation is CASSPYMTPSNEAFF.

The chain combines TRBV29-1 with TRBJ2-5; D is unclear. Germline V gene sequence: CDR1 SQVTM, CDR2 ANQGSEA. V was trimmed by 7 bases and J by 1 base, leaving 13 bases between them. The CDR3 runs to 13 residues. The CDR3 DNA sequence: TGCAGCGGCCCCCCGCGGCTCCAAGAGACCCAGTACTTC. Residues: CSGPPRLQETQYF. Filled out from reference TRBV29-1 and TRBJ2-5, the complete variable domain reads SAVISQKPSRDICQRGTSLTIQCQVDSQVTMMFWYRQQPGQSLTLIATANQGSEATYESGFVIDKFPISRPNLTFSTLTVSNMSPEDSSIYLCSGPPRLQETQYFGPGTRLLVL.

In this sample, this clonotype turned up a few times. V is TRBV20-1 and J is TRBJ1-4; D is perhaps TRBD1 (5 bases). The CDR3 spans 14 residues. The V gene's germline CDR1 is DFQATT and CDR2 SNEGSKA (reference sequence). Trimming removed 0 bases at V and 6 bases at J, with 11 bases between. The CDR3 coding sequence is TGCAGTGCTAGAGACTCAGGGAAGGATGAAAAACTGTTTTTT. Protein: CSARDSGKDEKLFF.

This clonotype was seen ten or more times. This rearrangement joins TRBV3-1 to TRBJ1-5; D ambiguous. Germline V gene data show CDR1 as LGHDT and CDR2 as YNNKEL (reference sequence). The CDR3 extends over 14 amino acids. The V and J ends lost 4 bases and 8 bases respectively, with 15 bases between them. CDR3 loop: CASSPGGRNKPQHF. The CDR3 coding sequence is TGTGCCAGCAGCCCGGGCGGCAGGAATAAGCCCCAGCATTTT.

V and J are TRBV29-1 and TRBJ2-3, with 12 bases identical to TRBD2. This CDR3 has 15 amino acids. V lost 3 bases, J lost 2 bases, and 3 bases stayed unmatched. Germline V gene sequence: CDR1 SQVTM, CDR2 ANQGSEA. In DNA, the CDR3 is TGCAGCGTTGACGGACTAGCGGGATTCACAGATACGCAGTATTTT. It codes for CSVDGLAGFTDTQYF.

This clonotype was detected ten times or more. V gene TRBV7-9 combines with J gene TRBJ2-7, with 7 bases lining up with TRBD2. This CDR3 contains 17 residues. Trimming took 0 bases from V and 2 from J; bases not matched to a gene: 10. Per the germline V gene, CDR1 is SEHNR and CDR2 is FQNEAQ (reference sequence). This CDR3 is CASSLAASGRAAYEQYF. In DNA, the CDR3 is TGTGCCAGCAGCTTAGCCGCTAGCGGCAGGGCTGCCTACGAGCAGTACTTC.